The rows below give T cell receptor beta chains drawn from one sample of a study of response to subunit inactivated influenza vaccine. Via MiXCR, TCRdb re-called the RT-PCR reads, giving one row per CDR3 protein. The repertoire holds about 520,000 distinct CDR3 sequences, about 25% seen once, with 1.5% to 2% in the top ten. This material consisted of CD4+ T cells sorted from PBMCs, taken less than 6 days after vaccination. The source is a man aged 50-59 years who received an inactivated influenza vaccine. CDR3s include the opening cysteine and the closing phenylalanine or tryptophan. Each record gives: CDR3 DNA, CDR3 protein, D gene, clone size, V gene, J gene. A D gene is named only where the DNA matches it firmly. Rows may omit the clone size; those that give it use once, few, many or a size class.

DNA: TGTGCCAGCAGTGTTGACAGGTGGGGAACTCAGCCCCAGCATTTT
CDR3: CASSVDRWGTQPQHF
D: .
size: few
V: TRBV6-1
J: TRBJ1-5

DNA: TGTGCCAGCAGCTTACCCCGACTAGGGGACAATGAGCAGTTCTTC
CDR3: CASSLPRLGDNEQFF
D: .
size: few
V: TRBV7-9
J: TRBJ2-1

DNA: TGTGCCAGCGGGGTGGCAGGGGCAAATGAGCAGTTCTTC
CDR3: CASGVAGANEQFF
D: .
size: many
V: TRBV7-2
J: TRBJ2-1

DNA: TGTGCCACCAGTGATTCCGGACTAGCGGAAAACATTCAGTACTTC
CDR3: CATSDSGLAENIQYF
D: TRBD2
size: .
V: TRBV24-1
J: TRBJ2-4

DNA: TGTGCCGGGAAGCCTCTCGGGGGACACGCCGGGGAGCTGTTTTTT
CDR3: CAGKPLGGHAGELFF
D: .
size: .
V: TRBV28
J: TRBJ2-2

DNA: TGTGCCAGCAGAAACACAGATCAGGGATCTTATTACTATGGCTACACCTTC
CDR3: CASRNTDQGSYYYGYTF
D: .
size: .
V: TRBV6-1
J: TRBJ1-2

DNA: TGTGCCAGCGAGTCAGATCGCAATCAGCCCCAGCATTTT
CDR3: CASESDRNQPQHF
D: .
size: .
V: TRBV2
J: TRBJ1-5

DNA: TGTGCCAGCAGTAAAACACTGGGCACAGGGCGCAATCAGCCCCAGCATTTT
CDR3: CASSKTLGTGRNQPQHF
D: .
size: .
V: TRBV6-2/TRBV6-3
J: TRBJ1-5

DNA: TGTGCCAGCAGCTTAACCGCGAGCGGAGGAACAGATACGCAGTATTTT
CDR3: CASSLTASGGTDTQYF
D: .
size: few
V: TRBV7-3
J: TRBJ2-3

DNA: TGTGCCAGCAGTTCACCGGGACTAGCGGAAAACGAGCAGTACTTC
CDR3: CASSSPGLAENEQYF
D: TRBD2
size: .
V: TRBV12-3/TRBV12-4
J: TRBJ2-7

DNA: TGTGCCAGCAGCTTATGGGACAGATCCTCTGGGGCCAACGTCCTGACTTTC
CDR3: CASSLWDRSSGANVLTF
D: TRBD1
size: .
V: TRBV5-6
J: TRBJ2-6

DNA: TGTGCCAGCAGCTGGGGCGCAGGCTCCTACGAGCAGTACTTC
CDR3: CASSWGAGSYEQYF
D: .
size: .
V: TRBV6-1
J: TRBJ2-7

DNA: TGCAGTGGGGGGGATAGCACAGATACGCAGTATTTT
CDR3: CSGGDSTDTQYF
D: .
size: few
V: TRBV20-1
J: TRBJ2-3

DNA: TGCAGTGCTAGAGACCCCGGACTAGGCTTCAGCAATGAGCAGTTCTTC
CDR3: CSARDPGLGFSNEQFF
D: TRBD2
size: few
V: TRBV20-1
J: TRBJ2-1

DNA: TGTGCCAGCAGCTTTACGGACACTACCGGCGAGCAGTACTTC
CDR3: CASSFTDTTGEQYF
D: .
size: many
V: TRBV7-2
J: TRBJ2-7

DNA: TGTGCCAGCAGCCAAGCTAGCGGGAGCGTCGGGGAGCTGTTTTTT
CDR3: CASSQASGSVGELFF
D: TRBD2
size: .
V: TRBV4-2
J: TRBJ2-2

DNA: TGTGCCAGCAGCTTGTACGGGCGGGAGAACTATGGCTACACCTTC
CDR3: CASSLYGRENYGYTF
D: .
size: .
V: TRBV7-9
J: TRBJ1-2

DNA: TGTGCCAGCAGCCAAGACAGACATTCACCCCTCCACTTT
CDR3: CASSQDRHSPLHF
D: .
size: few
V: TRBV3-1
J: TRBJ1-6

DNA: TGTGCCAGCAGCTTGACCACGACGGGAAGAAGCTATGGCTACACCTTC
CDR3: CASSLTTTGRSYGYTF
D: .
size: .
V: TRBV5-6
J: TRBJ1-2

DNA: TGTGCCAGCAGTTACTCGAAGGGCCTAGGGCCCCAGCATTTT
CDR3: CASSYSKGLGPQHF
D: .
size: .
V: TRBV6-5
J: TRBJ1-5

DNA: TGTGCCACCAGTGACAGACTAGCAGGGGATGAGCAGTTCTTC
CDR3: CATSDRLAGDEQFF
D: .
size: few
V: TRBV24-1
J: TRBJ2-1

DNA: TGTGCCAGCTCACCATTTACAAGCCCCGAGCAGTTCTTC
CDR3: CASSPFTSPEQFF
D: .
size: .
V: TRBV18
J: TRBJ2-1

DNA: TGTGCCAGCGCCCTGGCCCAGGGGCCTTGGAACAATGAGCAGTTCTTC
CDR3: CASALAQGPWNNEQFF
D: .
size: few
V: TRBV27
J: TRBJ2-1

DNA: TGCGCCAGCAGGATGGATAAGTACTACGAGCAGTACTTC
CDR3: CASRMDKYYEQYF
D: .
size: .
V: TRBV5-1
J: TRBJ2-7

DNA: TGTGCCTGGAGTTCCCGGGACAGCCTCAACAATGAGCAGTTCTTC
CDR3: CAWSSRDSLNNEQFF
D: TRBD1
size: few
V: TRBV30
J: TRBJ2-1

DNA: TGCAGTGCTAGAGACCAGGGCTTTGAAGCTTTCTTT
CDR3: CSARDQGFEAFF
D: .
size: .
V: TRBV20-1
J: TRBJ1-1

DNA: TGTGCCAGCAGCTGGGGACAGGGGGCGCCCGTCGGGGAGCTGTTTTTT
CDR3: CASSWGQGAPVGELFF
D: TRBD1
size: few
V: TRBV5-6
J: TRBJ2-2

DNA: TGTGCCACAACCGAGGACAGCAACAGCGTCAATGAGCAGTTCTTC
CDR3: CATTEDSNSVNEQFF
D: .
size: few
V: TRBV28
J: TRBJ2-1

DNA: TGTGCCAGCAGTCGCAACGAAAAAGAGACCCAGTACTTC
CDR3: CASSRNEKETQYF
D: .
size: few
V: TRBV11-2
J: TRBJ2-5

DNA: TGTGCCATCAGTGAAATCTCCGGGACAGGGGCCGGGGAACTGTTTTTT
CDR3: CAISEISGTGAGELFF
D: TRBD1
size: .
V: TRBV10-3
J: TRBJ2-2

DNA: TGTGCCAGCAGCTTAGTTATCGGGGCAGACAATGAGCAGTTCTTC
CDR3: CASSLVIGADNEQFF
D: .
size: many
V: TRBV7-2
J: TRBJ2-1

DNA: TGTGCCAGCAGCTTAGGGGGCGCTTCCCCAGATACGCAGTATTTT
CDR3: CASSLGGASPDTQYF
D: .
size: .
V: TRBV7-8
J: TRBJ2-3

DNA: TGTGCCAGCAGCGCCCTCCTCGGCCGTCCTCTACTCCACTTT
CDR3: CASSALLGRPLLHF
D: .
size: many
V: TRBV12-3/TRBV12-4
J: TRBJ1-6

DNA: TGCGCCAGCAACCGGGACAGCCGTAACACTGAAGCTTTCTTT
CDR3: CASNRDSRNTEAFF
D: TRBD1
size: .
V: TRBV5-1
J: TRBJ1-1

DNA: TGTGCCAGCAGCTTAGGGGACAGTCTCTGGCAGCCCCAGCATTTT
CDR3: CASSLGDSLWQPQHF
D: TRBD1
size: .
V: TRBV7-2
J: TRBJ1-5

DNA: TGCACCCACCAAAGGGAAGATACGCAGTATTTT
CDR3: CTHQREDTQYF
D: .
size: .
V: TRBV20-1
J: TRBJ2-3

DNA: TGTGCCATCAGTGAGCTGGAGGGTAGCACTGAAGCTTTCTTT
CDR3: CAISELEGSTEAFF
D: .
size: few
V: TRBV10-3
J: TRBJ1-1

DNA: TGTGCCAGCAGTGAGGGACAGCGTATGTTCTCCTTC
CDR3: CASSEGQRMFSF
D: TRBD1
size: few
V: TRBV28
J: TRBJ2-1

DNA: TGTGCCAGCAGGCGCCAGGGGGCAAGGGAAAAACTGTTTTTT
CDR3: CASRRQGAREKLFF
D: TRBD1
size: .
V: TRBV6-1
J: TRBJ1-4

DNA: TGTGCCAGCAGTTGGACAGGGCGCTACGAGCAGTACTTC
CDR3: CASSWTGRYEQYF
D: TRBD1
size: few
V: TRBV12-3/TRBV12-4
J: TRBJ2-7

DNA: TGTGCCAGCAGCAACCCCGGGACCTACGAGCAGTACTTC
CDR3: CASSNPGTYEQYF
D: .
size: .
V: TRBV7-9
J: TRBJ2-7